This T cell receptor (beta chain) came from a study of vaccination and CD4 T cells after COVID-19. About the research overall: Each of a few convalescent patients provided samples at day 14 and again at days 161 to 241 post-vaccination.

MiXCR, run by TCRdb on the PCR reads, gives a single entry per CDR3 protein. Among tens of thousands of distinct CDR3 sequences listed, approximately 49% were seen once. The sample's time point: late sampling 161 to 241 days after vaccination in a few convalescent patients. The receptor was derived from a human donor who had recovered from COVID-19. The sequences come from CD4+ T cells from blood, collected about 7 months after SARS-CoV-2 vaccination.

CDR3 nucleotide sequence: TGTGCCAGCAGGGAAACTAGCGGACAAAACAATGAGCAGTTCTTC. This translates into CASRETSGQNNEQFF. The genes are TRBV7-9 and TRBJ2-1; TRBD2 matches at 8 bases. Germline lookup yields CDR1 SEHNR and CDR2 FQNEAQ (reference sequence). J lost 5 bases, V lost 6 bases, and 9 bases had no gene match. The CDR3 contains 15 residues.